This is a list of T cell receptor beta chains from one sample in a study of blood T cell repertoires in COVID-19. The assay was immunoSEQ multiplex PCR, and TCRdb's table has in-frame clones only and misses some. The sample lists about 360,000 clones; around 88% were seen once. What was sequenced was peripheral blood. The receptor source for this set is a woman in her sixties with COVID-19, enrolled during active disease. Each CDR3 is given with its conserved first and last residue. Fields, in order: V gene, D gene, CDR3 length, clone size, J gene, CDR3 DNA, CDR3 protein. A D gene is named only where the DNA matches it firmly. A row's size may be missing; if present it is once, few, many or a size class.

>TRBV18|NA|13|NA|TRBJ1-2
TGTGCCAGCTCACCACTCGGGGGGAATGGCTACACCTTC
CASSPLGGNGYTF
>TRBV18|TRBD1|16|NA|TRBJ1-2
TGTGCCAGCTCACCCCCGTCCCTAGACAGGGGCTATGGCTACACCTTC
CASSPPSLDRGYGYTF
>TRBV5-1|TRBD1|14|NA|TRBJ1-2
TGCGCCAGCAGCTTGGACGGACAGGGAGAAGGCTACACCTTC
CASSLDGQGEGYTF
>TRBV6-5|TRBD2|14|NA|TRBJ2-2
TGTGCCAGCAGCCCCGGGGGGGGCACCGGGGAGCTGTTTTTT
CASSPGGGTGELFF
>TRBV11-2|NA|15|once|TRBJ2-3
TGTGCCAGCAGCTTAGATATAGGGGCCACAGATACGCAGTATTTT
CASSLDIGATDTQYF
>TRBV4-1|TRBD1|20|NA|TRBJ1-1
TGCGCCAGCAGCCAAGGCTTGATATACAGGGGGGGGTTATTGAACACTGAAGCTTTCTTT
CASSQGLIYRGGLLNTEAFF
>TRBV5-4|TRBD1|14|NA|TRBJ1-4
TGTGCCAGCAGCCACGGGACAGTTAGCGAAAAACTGTTTTTT
CASSHGTVSEKLFF
>TRBV19|TRBD2|17|NA|TRBJ2-4
TGTGCCAGTAGCCCTCCCTTAGCGGGGGTGCTTAAAAACATTCAGTACTTC
CASSPPLAGVLKNIQYF
>TRBV6-2/TRBV6-3|TRBD1|15|NA|TRBJ1-1
TGTGCCAGCAGTCATCGACAGGGGTTGAGGACTGAAGCTTTCTTT
CASSHRQGLRTEAFF
>TRBV21-1|NA|17|NA|TRBJ2-7
TGTGCCAGCAGCAAAGCGGGAAGGGATGGACTGTTTTCGGGGCAGTACTTC
CASSKAGRDGLFSGQYF
>TRBV19|NA|13|once|TRBJ1-2
TGTGCCAGTAGGGCCGGGTTGAACTATGGCTACACCTTC
CASRAGLNYGYTF
>TRBV30|NA|12|once|TRBJ1-2
TGTGCCTGGAGTGTCCCGGCGGGAGGCTACACCTTC
CAWSVPAGGYTF
>TRBV12-3/TRBV12-4|NA|13|NA|TRBJ1-2
TGTGCCAGCAGTTGGGGCGGGGGGTATGGCTACACCTTC
CASSWGGGYGYTF
>TRBV7-9|NA|15|once|TRBJ2-2
TGTGCCAGCAGCCCCGCCGCAGGGAACACCGGGGAGCTGTTTTTT
CASSPAAGNTGELFF
>TRBV7-2|NA|15|NA|TRBJ2-5
TGTGCCAGCAGCTTAGATCCAGGGTACGCAGAGACCCAGTACTTC
CASSLDPGYAETQYF
>TRBV30|NA|11|NA|TRBJ1-1
TGTGCCTGGAGTCCGGGGGCTGAAGCTTTCTTT
CAWSPGAEAFF
>TRBV10-3|TRBD2|14|NA|TRBJ2-1
TGTGCCATCAGTTGGACTAGCGGCGCAAATGAGCAGTTCTTC
CAISWTSGANEQFF
>TRBV6-5|NA|16|NA|TRBJ2-7
TGTGCCAGCAGTTACTCAGGAGGGGACGGATCCTACGAGCAGTACTTC
CASSYSGGDGSYEQYF
>TRBV11-3|TRBD1|16|NA|TRBJ2-1
TGTGCCAGCAGGGATTACAGGGGGACCCCCTACAATGAGCAGTTCTTC
CASRDYRGTPYNEQFF
>TRBV7-9|NA|13|NA|TRBJ2-1
TGTGCCAGCAGCTCAAGCTTGGACAATGAGCAGTTCTTC
CASSSSLDNEQFF
>TRBV9|NA|17|once|TRBJ2-2
TGTGCCAGCAGGCAATCCCGGGGCGGGGGCGGCACCGGGGAGCTGTTTTTT
CASRQSRGGGGTGELFF
>TRBV6-5|NA|13|NA|TRBJ2-7
TGTGCCAGCAGCCCCACAATCTCCTACGAGCAGTACTTC
CASSPTISYEQYF
>TRBV18|NA|14|NA|TRBJ1-2
TGTGCCAGCTCACCTCTGACACTCAACTATGGCTACACCTTC
CASSPLTLNYGYTF
>TRBV9|NA|14|once|TRBJ2-1
TGTGCCAGCAGCGCCGAAGGGGCTGGGAATGAGCAGTTCTTC
CASSAEGAGNEQFF
>TRBV7-9|NA|15|NA|TRBJ2-3
TGTGCCAGCAGCTTAGGGAGGGGTGACACAGATACGCAGTATTTT
CASSLGRGDTDTQYF
>TRBV6-6|TRBD1|14|NA|TRBJ1-2
TGTGCCAGCAGGGCCGGGACAGGAATATATGGCTACACCTTC
CASRAGTGIYGYTF
>TRBV6-5|NA|12|NA|TRBJ2-7
TGTGCCAGCAGCCAGGGTATCTACGAGCAGTACTTC
CASSQGIYEQYF
>TRBV6-1|NA|14|NA|TRBJ2-5
TGTGCCAGCACCCGAGGACAGTACCAAGAGACCCAGTACTTC
CASTRGQYQETQYF
>TRBV7-8|TRBD1|16|NA|TRBJ2-3
TGTGCCAGCAGCCCATGGACAGGGGGCGGAGTGGATACGCAGTATTTT
CASSPWTGGGVDTQYF
>TRBV7-2|TRBD1|13|NA|TRBJ1-1
TGTGCCAGCAGCTTTACTGGGACAGCAAAAGCTTTCTTT
CASSFTGTAKAFF
>TRBV3-1/TRBV3-2|TRBD2|15|NA|TRBJ2-5
TGTGCCAGCAGCCAAGCGCGGGGGGAACAAGAGACCCAGTACTTC
CASSQARGEQETQYF
>TRBV19|TRBD1|19|NA|TRBJ2-2
TGTGCCACCAAGGACAGGGGCCCTACTCTATACGATTACGCCGGGGAGCTGTTTTTT
CATKDRGPTLYDYAGELFF
>TRBV5-1|TRBD2|15|NA|TRBJ2-1
TGCGCCAGCAGCACTAGCGGGGGACCCTACAATGAGCAGTTCTTC
CASSTSGGPYNEQFF
>TRBV6-5|NA|15|NA|TRBJ2-6
TGTGCCAGCCGGACAGTGAGCTCTGGGGCCAACGTCCTGACTTTC
CASRTVSSGANVLTF
>TRBV7-3|NA|13|NA|TRBJ1-1
TGTGCCAGCAGGCCCGGGGGGCAAACTGAAGCTTTCTTT
CASRPGGQTEAFF
>TRBV6-2/TRBV6-3|TRBD1|16|NA|TRBJ1-5
TGTGCCAGCAGCCCCGGGACAGGGATTAGCAATCAGCCCCAGCATTTT
CASSPGTGISNQPQHF
>TRBV5-1|NA|16|NA|TRBJ2-2
TGCGCCAGCACACCCGTAGGGGGGGCCTTACCCGGGGAGCTGTTTTTT
CASTPVGGALPGELFF
>TRBV30|NA|14|once|TRBJ2-3
TGTGCCTGGAGTCGGGGGACCAGCACAGATACGCAGTATTTT
CAWSRGTSTDTQYF
>TRBV6-6|NA|12|many|TRBJ1-2
TGTGCCAGCAGTTACCCAGGGGATGGCTACACCTTC
CASSYPGDGYTF
>TRBV5-8|TRBD1|14|NA|TRBJ1-4
TGTGCCAGCAGCTTGGGACAGGGTGGAGAAAAACTGTTTTTT
CASSLGQGGEKLFF
>TRBV5-1|TRBD1|13|NA|TRBJ2-2
TGCGCCAGCAGCTACAGGGGCGCCGGGGAGCTGTTTTTT
CASSYRGAGELFF
>TRBV3-1/TRBV3-2|TRBD2|17|NA|TRBJ2-2
TGTGCCAGCAGCCAGAGGGGACTAGCGGCGAACACCGGGGAGCTGTTTTTT
CASSQRGLAANTGELFF
>TRBV5-6|NA|15|NA|TRBJ1-2
TGTGCCAGCAGTATACGACAGACCTTACGGAATGGCTACACCTTC
CASSIRQTLRNGYTF
>TRBV7-3|NA|12|NA|TRBJ1-1
TGTGCCAGCAGCACAGGGAACACTGAAGCTTTCTTT
CASSTGNTEAFF
>TRBV4-1|TRBD1|15|NA|TRBJ2-7
TGCGCCAGCAGCCCAGCGGACAGGGGGGTTTGGGAGCAGTACTTC
CASSPADRGVWEQYF
>TRBV7-6|TRBD1|16|NA|TRBJ1-1
TGTGCCAGCAGCCCGCCCGACAGGGGCGGCGGCACTGAAGCTTTCTTT
CASSPPDRGGGTEAFF
>TRBV14|NA|14|NA|TRBJ1-2
TGTGCCAGCAGCCAAGGGACACTTATCTATGGCTACACCTTC
CASSQGTLIYGYTF
>TRBV6-5|NA|16|NA|TRBJ2-1
TGTGCCAGCAGTTACTCGGAGGGCAGACCCTACAATGAGCAGTTCTTC
CASSYSEGRPYNEQFF
>TRBV2|NA|14|NA|TRBJ1-3
TGTGCCAGCAGTGACAGGGTTGGTGGAAACACCATATATTTT
CASSDRVGGNTIYF
>TRBV18|NA|13|NA|TRBJ1-1
TGTGCCAGCTCACCATTCGGGGGTACTGAAGCTTTCTTT
CASSPFGGTEAFF
>TRBV5-8|TRBD1|14|NA|TRBJ2-2
TGTGCCAGCAGTATATCAGGGGGAACCGGGGAGCTGTTTTTT
CASSISGGTGELFF
>TRBV5-1|NA|14|NA|TRBJ2-3
TGCGCCAGCAGCTTGGCGACTAACCAAGATACGCAGTATTTT
CASSLATNQDTQYF
>TRBV5-8|TRBD2|18|NA|TRBJ2-1
TGTGCCAGCAGCTTGGGGCTAGCGGGGGATCGCTCCTACAATGAGCAGTTCTTC
CASSLGLAGDRSYNEQFF
>TRBV5-6|NA|13|once|TRBJ1-1
TGTGCCAGCAGCTTGGCCCCCGACACTGAAGCTTTCTTT
CASSLAPDTEAFF
>TRBV6-6|NA|14|NA|TRBJ1-5
TGTGCCAGCAGTGCCGGGGGAAGGGCTCAATCCCAGCATTTT
CASSAGGRAQSQHF